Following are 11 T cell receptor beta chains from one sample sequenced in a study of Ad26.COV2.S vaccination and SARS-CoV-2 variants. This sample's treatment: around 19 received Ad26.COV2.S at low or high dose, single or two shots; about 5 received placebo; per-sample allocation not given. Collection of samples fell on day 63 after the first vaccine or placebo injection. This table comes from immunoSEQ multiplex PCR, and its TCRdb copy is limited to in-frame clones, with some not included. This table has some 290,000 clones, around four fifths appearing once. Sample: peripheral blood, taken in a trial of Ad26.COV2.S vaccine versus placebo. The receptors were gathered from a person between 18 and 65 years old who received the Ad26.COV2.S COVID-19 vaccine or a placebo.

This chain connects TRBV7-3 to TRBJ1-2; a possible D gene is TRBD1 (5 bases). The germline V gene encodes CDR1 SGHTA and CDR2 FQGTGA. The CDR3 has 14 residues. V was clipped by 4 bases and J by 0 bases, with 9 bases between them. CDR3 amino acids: CASSSDNANYGYTF. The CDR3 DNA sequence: TGTGCCAGCAGCTCGGACAACGCTAACTATGGCTACACCTTC.

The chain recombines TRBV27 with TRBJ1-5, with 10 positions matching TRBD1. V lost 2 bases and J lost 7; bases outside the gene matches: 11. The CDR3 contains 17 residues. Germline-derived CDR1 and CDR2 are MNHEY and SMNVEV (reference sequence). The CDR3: CASSLVQGTGVRQPQHF. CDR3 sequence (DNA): TGTGCCAGCAGTTTAGTTCAAGGGACAGGGGTTAGGCAGCCCCAGCATTTT.

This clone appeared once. The CDR3 DNA follows: TGTGCCAGCAGTCAAGTTGGTCAGCCCCAGCATTTT. This gives the protein CASSQVGQPQHF. The chain has TRBV28 and TRBJ1-5; no definite D call. V was cut by 5 bases and J by 6 bases, with 8 bases left in between. CDR3 size: 12 residues. Germline V gene lookup returns CDR1 MDHEN and CDR2 SYDVKM.

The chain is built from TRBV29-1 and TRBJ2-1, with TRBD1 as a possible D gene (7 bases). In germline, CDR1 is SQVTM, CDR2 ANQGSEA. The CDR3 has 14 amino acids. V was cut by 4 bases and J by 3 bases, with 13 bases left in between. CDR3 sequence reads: CSVGQGGFYNEQFF. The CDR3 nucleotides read TGCAGCGTTGGGCAGGGGGGCTTCTACAATGAGCAGTTCTTC.

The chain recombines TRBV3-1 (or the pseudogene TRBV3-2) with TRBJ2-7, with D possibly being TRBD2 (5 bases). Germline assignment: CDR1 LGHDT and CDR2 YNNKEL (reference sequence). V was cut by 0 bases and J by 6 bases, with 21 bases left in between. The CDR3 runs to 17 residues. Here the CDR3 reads CASSQEGFRVLAGEQYF. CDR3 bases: TGTGCCAGCAGCCAAGAAGGCTTTCGGGTCCTAGCCGGCGAGCAGTACTTC.

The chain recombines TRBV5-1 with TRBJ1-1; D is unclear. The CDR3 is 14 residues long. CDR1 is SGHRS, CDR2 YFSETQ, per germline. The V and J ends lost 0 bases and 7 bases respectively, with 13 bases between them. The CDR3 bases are TGCGCCAGCAGCTTGGGCGGGAGCGAGGTTGAAGCTTTCTTT. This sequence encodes CASSLGGSEVEAFF.

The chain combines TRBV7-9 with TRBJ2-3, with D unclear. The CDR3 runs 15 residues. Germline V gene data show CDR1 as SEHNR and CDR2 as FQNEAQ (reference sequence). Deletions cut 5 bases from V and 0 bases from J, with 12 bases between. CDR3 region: CASSRLESSTDTQYF. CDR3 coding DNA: TGTGCCAGCAGCCGCTTGGAATCTAGCACAGATACGCAGTATTTT.

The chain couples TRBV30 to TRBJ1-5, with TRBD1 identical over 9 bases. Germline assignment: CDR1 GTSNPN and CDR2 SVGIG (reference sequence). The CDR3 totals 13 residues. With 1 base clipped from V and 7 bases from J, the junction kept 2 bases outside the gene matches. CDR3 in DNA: TGTGCCTGGAGTGGACAGGGGGACCAGCCCCAGCATTTT. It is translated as CAWSGQGDQPQHF.

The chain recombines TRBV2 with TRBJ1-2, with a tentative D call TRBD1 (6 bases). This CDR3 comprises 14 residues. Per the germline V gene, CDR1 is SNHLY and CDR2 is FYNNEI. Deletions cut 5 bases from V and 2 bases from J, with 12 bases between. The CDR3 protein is CASSFIRGNYGYTF. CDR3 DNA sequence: TGTGCCAGCAGTTTCATCAGGGGCAACTATGGCTACACCTTC.

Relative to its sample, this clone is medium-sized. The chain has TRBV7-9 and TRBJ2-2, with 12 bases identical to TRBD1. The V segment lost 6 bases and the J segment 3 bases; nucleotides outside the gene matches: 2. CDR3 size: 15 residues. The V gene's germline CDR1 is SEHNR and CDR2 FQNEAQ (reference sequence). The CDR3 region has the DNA TGTGCCAGCAGAGGGACAGGGGGCCACACCGGGGAGCTGTTTTTT. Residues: CASRGTGGHTGELFF.

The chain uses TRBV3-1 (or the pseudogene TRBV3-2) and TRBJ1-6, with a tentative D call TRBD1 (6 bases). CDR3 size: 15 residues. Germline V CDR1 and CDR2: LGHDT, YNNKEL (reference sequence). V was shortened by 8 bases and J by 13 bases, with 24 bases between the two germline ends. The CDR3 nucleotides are TGTGCCAGCGCCAAGCAGGGGTTAGCATACGGGCCCCTCCACTTT. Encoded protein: CASAKQGLAYGPLHF.